This T cell receptor (beta chain) was recorded in a study of cytomegalovirus exposure and HLA in healthy donors. Use of 60 Vbeta and 13 Jbeta primers characterized the PCR. Sequencing used immunoSEQ multiplex PCR; TCRdb keeps in-frame clones, though not all of them. The table records some 110,000 clones, 75% to 90% of them present only once. Study conclusions and caveats: The study found most TCR sequences rare, yet found some public TCRs in many donors. Highly shared variants forming one cluster were likely a sequencing artifact.

A note on this clone: Its antigen remains unidentified.

The CDR3 is 15 amino acids. Germline V lookup: CDR1 KGHSH, CDR2 LQKENI. Trimming removed 3 bases at V and 3 bases at J, with 11 bases between. The clonotype originates from a man aged 30-40 years in good health and CMV-seropositive. The chain recombines TRBV18 with TRBJ1-4; D unresolved. The sequenced material came from PBMCs. CDR3 bases: TGTGCCAGCTCACCCGCCGTGCGGTCTAATGAAAAACTGTTTTTT. Translation: CASSPAVRSNEKLFF.